The clone carrying this T cell receptor (beta chain) has only a few counts. Its cognate antigen is unknown. Among the patients, none had received any treatment before thyroid surgery. This sample was included in a study of metastatic and nonmetastatic thyroid tumors. TCRdb re-clonotyped the PCR reads via MiXCR. This table has fewer than 20,000 clones, around 21% appearing once. The study, taken as a whole, reports: Within blood and tumor, benign nodules reportedly had significantly lower TCR beta diversity than malignant thyroid tumors did.

V dropped 5 bases and J dropped 4 bases, with 20 bases sitting between them. The CDR3 has 16 residues. Germline CDR1 SGHAT, CDR2 FQDESV (reference sequence). The J gene is TRBJ2-5, the V gene TRBV11-1, with no clear D. The source material was adjacent normal tissue. This TCR derives from a female donor with papillary thyroid cancer or a benign thyroid nodule (not recorded which). Some clones in this sample may be carry-over from other donors' samples. This CDR3 reads CASSPTRAGWGETQYF. Written as DNA, the CDR3 is TGTGCCAGCAGCCCAACTCGGGCTGGATGGGGAGAGACCCAGTACTTC.